This entry is about one T cell receptor beta chain. The antigen is unknown. The identical CDR3 is also encoded by other nucleotide sequences in the sample. The source of the sample is a study of cytomegalovirus exposure and HLA in healthy donors. In the study overall: Unique TCRs numbering some 77 million, obtained from HLA-typed donors, made up an early data release. Study results and limitations: Apparent HLA restriction characterized most CMV-associated TCR beta chains in a later analysis. The study designated some 180 TCR beta chains cytomegalovirus-associated.

This CDR3 comprises 11 residues. Deletions cut 4 bases from V and 5 bases from J, with 4 bases between. The germline gives CDR1 LNHDA, CDR2 SQIVND (reference sequence). Primers: 60 Vbeta forward and 13 Jbeta reverse. The data were produced by immunoSEQ multiplex PCR, yet TCRdb's version contains in-frame clones alone and is incomplete. Among around 120,000 clones, about 80% were seen once, and the ten largest hold 7.5% to 9.5%. These donors counted as nominally healthy when sampled, but unrecorded immune exposures were likely. This TCR came from a female donor in good health and CMV-seropositive. The rearrangement joins TRBV19 to TRBJ2-3, with D uncertain. Sequenced input: PBMCs. This CDR3 reads CASSNRDTQYF. The CDR3 DNA sequence: TGTGCCAGTAGTAACAGAGATACGCAGTATTTT.